These T cell receptor beta chains were read from a single sample in a study of shared clonotypes between healthy human individuals. Sequencing used immunoSEQ multiplex PCR; TCRdb keeps in-frame clones, though not all of them. This table has about 2,500,000 clones, around 94% appearing once. Sample: naive CD4+ T cells sorted from blood. These receptors came from a man in his late teens or twenties in good health. Both conserved end residues are trimmed from each CDR3. D genes are given only for firm matches.

cdr3_aa j_call v_call d_call
ASSLVGTSGSEQY TRBJ2-7 TRBV5-1 TRBD2
ASGPSTENTEAF TRBJ1-1 TRBV5-1 NA
ASSRLAGGATDTQY TRBJ2-3 TRBV5-4 TRBD2
ASSVLGGAQETQY TRBJ2-5 TRBV9 NA
ASSGAATSSYEQY TRBJ2-7 TRBV18 NA
ASSRGVEQY TRBJ2-7 TRBV6-6 NA
ASNMGTESNQPQH TRBJ1-5 TRBV19 NA
ASSQSRLAGVNTGELF TRBJ2-2 TRBV4-1 TRBD2
ASSPIRGAGNEQF TRBJ2-1 TRBV5-1 NA
ASSLIWGDPYQETQY TRBJ2-5 TRBV7-9 NA
ASRAIKGIHEQY TRBJ2-7 TRBV6-1 NA
ASSASKGSQGNTEAF TRBJ1-1 TRBV6-1 NA
ASSFDNTGELF TRBJ2-2 TRBV7-7 NA